Below, 20 T cell receptor beta chains from the same sample are listed, as sequenced in a study of T-cell memory formation after mild COVID-19. MiXCR, run by TCRdb on the 5' RACE reads, gives a single entry per CDR3 protein. The sample contains some 450,000 distinct CDR3 sequences, approximately 18% of which appear only once. Material: PBMCs or a T cell subset sorted from them (not recorded which). All receptors come from a man aged 18 to 35 who had mild COVID-19 (a few samples of this study predate the infection). Cell type and time point are not known.

A few counts support this clonotype. V gene TRBV6-2 or TRBV6-3 combines with J gene TRBJ2-1, with 9 bases lining up with TRBD2. With V trimmed by 5 bases and J by 12 bases, 2 bases remained unmatched. CDR3 length equals 11 residues. Per germline, CDR1 MNHEY and CDR2 SVGEGT. CDR3 nucleotide sequence: TGTGCCAGCAGTCAACTAGCGGGGCAGTTCTTC. It encodes CASSQLAGQFF.

The chain is built from TRBV6-6 and TRBJ2-1; the match to TRBD2 covers 7 bases. V trimming: 5 bases; J trimming: 5 bases; junction bases outside the gene matches: 6. This CDR3 has 14 residues. Germline lookup yields CDR1 MNHNY and CDR2 SVGAGI (reference sequence). The CDR3 nucleotides read TGTGCCAGCAGTCGGGGGGTTAGGGACAATGAGCAGTTCTTC. It yields the protein CASSRGVRDNEQFF.

This clonotype has just a few counts. The gene calls are TRBV4-3 and TRBJ1-6, with D possibly being TRBD1 (6 bases). In germline, CDR1 is LGHNA, CDR2 YSLEER. Trimming removed 3 bases from V and 6 bases from J, with 9 bases in between. The CDR3 totals 14 residues. The CDR3 bases are TGCGCCAGCAGCCATACAGGGCCTAATTCACCCCTCCACTTT. Its translation is CASSHTGPNSPLHF.

This clonotype showed up many times. The chain employs TRBV12-3 or TRBV12-4 and TRBJ2-5; D is perhaps TRBD1 (6 bases). The CDR3 covers 12 residues. The V end lost 8 bases, the J end lost 1 base, and 8 bases lay between the germline ends. CDR3 in amino acids: CASGQLQETQYF. The CDR3 nucleotides read TGTGCCAGCGGACAGCTCCAAGAGACCCAGTACTTC.

Only a few counts were recorded for this clonotype. V gene TRBV29-1 combines with J gene TRBJ1-2; D remains unclear. Trimming took 5 bases from V and 7 from J, leaving 14 bases between them. Germline CDR1 and CDR2: SQVTM and ANQGSEA. The CDR3 consists of 12 residues. The CDR3 protein is CSVSGDAGGYTF. The CDR3 region has the DNA TGCAGCGTTAGTGGAGATGCGGGTGGCTACACCTTC.

In this sample, this clonotype turned up a few times. The V and J genes are TRBV5-1 and TRBJ2-3; 10 positions agree with TRBD2. The CDR3 loop spans 15 amino acids. Unmatched junction bases numbered 4, after V lost 4 bases and J lost 2 bases. The germline gives CDR1 SGHRS, CDR2 YFSETQ. CDR3 amino acids: CASSLSGGHTDTQYF. CDR3 DNA: TGCGCCAGCAGCCTTAGCGGGGGGCACACAGATACGCAGTATTTT. The full variable domain, its missing parts supplied by reference TRBV5-1 and TRBJ2-3, is KAGVTQTPRYLIKTRGQQVTLSCSPISGHRSVSWYQQTPGQGLQFLFEYFSETQRNKGNFPGRFSGRQFSNSRSEMNVSTLELGDSALYLCASSLSGGHTDTQYFGPGTRLTVL.

This chain connects TRBV10-3 to TRBJ2-2, with 7 bases matching TRBD2. The V and J ends lost 2 bases and 3 bases, in that order; junction bases with no gene match: 3. The CDR3 has 15 residues. CDR1 ENHRY and CDR2 SYGVKD come from the germline V gene. This chain's CDR3 is CAISERLADTGELFF. CDR3 coding DNA: TGTGCCATCAGTGAGCGGCTAGCGGACACCGGGGAGCTGTTTTTT.

The V and J genes are TRBV6-5 and TRBJ1-4, with D maybe TRBD1 (6 bases). Deletions cut 6 bases from V and 10 bases from J, with 24 bases between. Looked up from germline, CDR1 is MNHEY and CDR2 is SVGAGI. The CDR3 covers 16 residues. The CDR3 region has the DNA TGTGCCAGCAGCCCAGGGGCGCTGCGTCATATAGGAAAACTGTTTTTT. This codes for CASSPGALRHIGKLFF.

This clonotype was picked up one time. The CDR3 bases are TGTGCCAGCAGTTTCCGGGGTTTGAGTTCACCCCTCCACTTT. Amino acid sequence: CASSFRGLSSPLHF. V and J are TRBV27 and TRBJ1-6, with D unresolved. V was shortened by 3 bases and J by 9 bases, with 12 bases between the two germline ends. Per germline, CDR1 MNHEY and CDR2 SMNVEV (reference sequence). The CDR3 loop spans 14 amino acids.

This clonotype has at least ten counts. The J gene is TRBJ1-2, the V gene TRBV20-1, with TRBD1 matching 11 bases. The germline V gene has CDR1 DFQATT and CDR2 SNEGSKA (reference sequence). This CDR3 region has 14 residues. V was clipped by 0 bases and J by 8 bases; unmatched bases: 5. In DNA form, the CDR3 reads TGCAGTGCTAGAGATCAGGGACAGGGGGAAGGCTACACCTTC. Protein product: CSARDQGQGEGYTF.

This clonotype was seen only a few times. The gene calls are TRBV12-3 or TRBV12-4 and TRBJ1-1; 10 nucleotides agree with TRBD1. V dropped 6 bases and J dropped 10; count of bases not matched to a gene: 5. This CDR3 spans 12 amino acids. The CDR3 region is CASRRTGGGAFF. Here the CDR3 DNA reads TGTGCCAGCAGGCGGACAGGGGGGGGAGCTTTCTTT.

The J gene is TRBJ2-1, the V gene TRBV5-1, with 13 bases lining up with TRBD2. With 2 bases clipped from V and 6 bases from J, the junction kept 8 bases outside the gene matches. The CDR3 totals 17 residues. CDR1 SGHRS and CDR2 YFSETQ come from the germline V gene. The CDR3 reads CASSFRTSGGRLNEQFF. The CDR3 region has the DNA TGCGCCAGCAGCTTTAGGACTAGCGGGGGCCGTCTCAATGAGCAGTTCTTC.

This clonotype has only a few counts. V is TRBV12-3 or TRBV12-4 and J is TRBJ2-2; D remains unclear. The CDR3 sequence is 14 residues long. Trimming took off 2 bases at V and 4 bases at J, with 8 bases between the two ends. CDR3 nucleotides: TGTGCCAGCAGTTTAAACAGCCGCACCGGGGAGCTGTTTTTT. Amino acids: CASSLNSRTGELFF.

This clonotype has a count of ten or more. V and J are TRBV19 and TRBJ2-7, with D tentatively TRBD2 (6 bases). The V end lost 3 bases, the J end lost 2 bases, and 23 bases lay between the germline ends. Germline CDR1 reads LNHDA; CDR2 reads SQIVND (reference sequence). This CDR3 contains 18 residues. CDR3 sequence: CASSMYPSAAGGTYEQYF. CDR3 nucleotides: TGTGCCAGTAGTATGTACCCGTCAGCGGCTGGAGGGACCTACGAGCAGTACTTC.

The V and J genes are TRBV15 and TRBJ2-3; 11 positions match TRBD1. This CDR3 has 15 amino acids. Germline loops: CDR1 LNHNV, CDR2 YYDKDF (reference sequence). The trim removed 3 bases at V and 2 bases at J, leaving 1 base unmatched. The chain's CDR3 is CATSRGQGDTDTQYF. The DNA for the CDR3 is TGTGCCACCAGCAGGGGACAGGGGGACACAGATACGCAGTATTTT.

The chain links TRBV9 to TRBJ2-1, with TRBD2 as a possible D gene (6 bases). V was shortened by 1 base and J by 8 bases, with 13 bases between the two germline ends. Germline CDR1 SGDLS, CDR2 YYNGEE. The CDR3 runs 14 residues. DNA for the CDR3: TGTGCCAGCAGCGTATGGGACTTGTCCGATGAGCAGTTCTTC. Translating it yields CASSVWDLSDEQFF.

The V gene is TRBV7-6, the J gene TRBJ2-3; D may be TRBD2 (7 bases). With 0 bases removed from V and 8 bases from J, the gap between germline ends came to 18 bases. Germline V gene lookup returns CDR1 SGHVS and CDR2 FNYEAQ. CDR3 length: 16 residues. The CDR3 loop is CASSLALSSGRGTQYF. As DNA, the CDR3 is TGTGCCAGCAGCTTAGCGCTATCTAGCGGCAGGGGTACGCAGTATTTT.

CDR3 amino acids: CASSLVGTVSSPLHF. CDR3 coding DNA: TGTGCCAGCAGCTTGGTGGGGACGGTGAGCTCACCCCTCCACTTT. This chain joins TRBV5-5 and TRBJ1-6; maybe TRBD1 (5 bases). The CDR3 contains 15 residues. Germline V lookup: CDR1 SGHKS, CDR2 YYEKEE (reference sequence). V was trimmed by 0 bases and J by 10 bases, leaving 14 bases between them.

This clonotype was seen a few times. The rearrangement uses TRBV15 and TRBJ2-3; D is perhaps TRBD1 (5 bases). Germline V gene sequence: CDR1 LNHNV, CDR2 YYDKDF (reference sequence). Trimming shortened V by 0 bases and J by 2 bases, and 12 bases separated the two germline ends. CDR3 length: 16 amino acids. The CDR3 reads CATSRDQGRSTDTQYF. The CDR3 DNA reads TGTGCCACCAGCAGAGATCAGGGCAGATCCACAGATACGCAGTATTTT.

This clonotype has a count of ten or more. The junction does not match germline at one end; this may be a read error. The rearrangement joins TRBV5-1 to TRBJ2-3; 9 bases are a match to TRBD1. This CDR3 comprises 14 residues. CDR1 is SGHRS and CDR2 is YFSETQ in the germline V gene. The CDR3 DNA reads as TGTGCCAGCAGTTTACAGGGGGCGACAGATACGCAGTATTTT. It translates to CASSLQGATDTQYF.